Presented here are 24 T cell receptor beta chains from one specimen sequenced in a study of cytomegalovirus exposure and HLA in healthy donors. PCR used 60 Vbeta primers and 13 Jbeta primers. Clones were sequenced by immunoSEQ multiplex PCR, and TCRdb holds only the in-frame ones, with some missing. Found here are around 150,000 clones, 70% to 90% of them singletons; the top ten hold 6.5% to 7.5%. Material: PBMCs. These receptors all stem from a woman in her twenties or thirties in good health and CMV-seropositive.

The chain recombines TRBV7-6 with TRBJ2-1, with a possible D match to TRBD1 (6 bases). CDR3 size: 16 residues. Germline CDR1 reads SGHVS; CDR2 reads FNYEAQ. Trimming stripped 1 base from V and 5 bases from J, with 15 bases between. The DNA of the CDR3 is TGTGCCAGCAGCTTAGTTGCAGGGGCGTTTCACAATGAGCAGTTCTTC. This translates into CASSLVAGAFHNEQFF.

The J gene is TRBJ1-1, the V gene TRBV29-1; D not certain. Germline V gene sequence: CDR1 SQVTM, CDR2 ANQGSEA. Trimming removed 4 bases at V and 3 bases at J, with 9 bases between. The CDR3 covers 12 residues. The CDR3 DNA reads as TGCAGCGTTGGCCAGAGGGACACTGAAGCTTTCTTT. Encoded protein: CSVGQRDTEAFF.

V is TRBV5-1 and J is TRBJ1-2, with 9 bases that match TRBD1. Trimming at V came to 0 bases and at J to 5 bases, leaving 2 bases not matched to a gene. There are 14 residues in the CDR3. The germline V gene has CDR1 SGHRS and CDR2 YFSETQ. CDR3 nucleotide sequence: TGCGCCAGCAGCTTGGTCGGACAGGGGTATGGCTACACCTTC. Translated: CASSLVGQGYGYTF.

This chain links TRBV9 with TRBJ2-2, with TRBD1 matching over 7 bases. V lost 4 bases, J lost 0 bases, and 6 bases stayed unmatched. The CDR3 totals 16 residues. CDR1 is SGDLS, CDR2 YYNGEE, per germline. In DNA form, the CDR3 reads TGTGCCAGCAGCCCTCGACAGGGATCGAACACCGGGGAGCTGTTTTTT. It codes for CASSPRQGSNTGELFF.

The rearrangement links TRBV10-3 to TRBJ2-7; 7 nucleotides agree with TRBD2. CDR1 ENHRY and CDR2 SYGVKD come from the germline V gene. The trim removed 3 bases at V and 5 bases at J, leaving 13 bases unmatched. The CDR3 has 16 amino acids. CDR3 nucleotides: TGTGCCATCAGTGACCCTGGACGGGAGGTGGATGACGAGCAGTACTTC. Translation: CAISDPGREVDDEQYF.

CDR3 sequence: CASSIGYGGGYNEQFF. The CDR3, as DNA: TGTGCCAGTAGTATAGGGTACGGGGGGGGTTACAATGAGCAGTTCTTC. The chain combines TRBV19 with TRBJ2-1, with 8 bases matching TRBD2. Germline V lookup: CDR1 LNHDA, CDR2 SQIVND (reference sequence). V shed 1 base, J shed 4 bases, and the junction held 6 bases outside the gene matches. The CDR3 runs 16 residues. Full variable domain (missing parts from reference TRBV19 and TRBJ2-1): DGGITQSPKYLFRKEGQNVTLSCEQNLNHDAMYWYRQDPGQGLRLIYYSQIVNDFQKGDIAEGYSVSREKKESFPLTVTSAQKNPTAFYLCASSIGYGGGYNEQFFGPGTRLTVL.

The chain uses TRBV28 and TRBJ1-1, with unresolved D. Germline V gene lookup returns CDR1 MDHEN and CDR2 SYDVKM. The CDR3 loop spans 15 amino acids. Trimming cost V 4 bases and J 0 bases, with 12 bases left between them. The CDR3 DNA reads TGTGCCAGCAGTTGGAACCCGACTATGAACACTGAAGCTTTCTTT. Its protein is CASSWNPTMNTEAFF.

This clone was observed once. The chain is built from TRBV11-2 and TRBJ1-6, with TRBD1 as a possible D gene (6 bases). V lost 5 bases to trimming and J lost 4 bases, with 18 bases between them. The CDR3 extends over 17 amino acids. CDR1 is SGHAT, CDR2 FQNNGV, per germline. The CDR3 here is CASSHNRVGAYNSPLHF. The CDR3 DNA reads as TGTGCCAGCAGCCATAACAGGGTAGGGGCTTATAATTCACCCCTCCACTTT.

The rearrangement links TRBV7-9 to TRBJ1-2, with a weak D call TRBD1 (5 bases). The length of the CDR3 is 15 residues. V lost 4 bases and J 4 bases, leaving 16 bases between the germline ends. Germline values: CDR1 SEHNR, CDR2 FQNEAQ (reference sequence). The CDR3 protein is CASSWVGQRFYGYTF. CDR3 in DNA: TGTGCCAGCAGCTGGGTGGGGCAGAGATTCTATGGCTACACCTTC.

This chain links TRBV5-4 with TRBJ2-1; D gene unclear. Germline V lookup: CDR1 SGHNT, CDR2 YYREEE (reference sequence). The V gene lost 0 bases and the J gene lost 7 bases, with 11 bases spanning the gap. The CDR3 extends over 14 amino acids. The CDR3 spells CASSLDLTSNEQFF. CDR3 bases: TGTGCCAGCAGCTTGGACCTGACTTCTAATGAGCAGTTCTTC. Drawing the rest from reference TRBV5-4 and TRBJ2-1, the complete variable domain is ETGVTQSPTHLIKTRGQQVTLRCSSQSGHNTVSWYQQALGQGPQFIFQYYREEENGRGNFPPRFSGLQFPNYSSELNVNALELDDSALYLCASSLDLTSNEQFFGPGTRLTVL.

The rearrangement uses TRBV5-1 and TRBJ2-2; D uncertain. The V gene lost 1 base and the J gene lost 3 bases, with 13 bases spanning the gap. This CDR3 comprises 16 residues. Looked up from germline, CDR1 is SGHRS and CDR2 is YFSETQ. The CDR3 protein is CASSLNQVSDTGELFF. CDR3 nucleotides: TGCGCCAGCAGCTTGAATCAGGTATCGGACACCGGGGAGCTGTTTTTT.

The CDR3 spells CASYRVLDRREAFF. The CDR3 coding sequence is TGTGCCAGCTATAGGGTCCTTGACAGGAGAGAAGCTTTCTTT. J is TRBJ1-1 and V is TRBV2; perhaps TRBD1 as D (6 bases). The CDR3 has 14 amino acids. The germline CDR1 and CDR2 sequences are SNHLY and FYNNEI. The V end lost 8 bases, the J end lost 8 bases, and 21 bases lay between the germline ends.

This clone was recorded a few times. The chain is built from TRBV6-1 and TRBJ1-5, with TRBD1 as a possible D gene (6 bases). V was trimmed by 3 bases and J by 3 bases, leaving 12 bases between them. Germline-derived CDR1 and CDR2 are MNHNS and SASEGT. This CDR3 region has 15 residues. The CDR3 DNA follows: TGTGCCAGCAGTGAGATCGCAGGGGTCAATCAGCCCCAGCATTTT. This translates into CASSEIAGVNQPQHF.

The chain has TRBV7-8 and TRBJ1-2; 10 bases align to TRBD1. Trimming removed 3 bases from V and 7 bases from J; junction bases left unmatched: 2. Germline V gene sequence: CDR1 SGHVS, CDR2 FQNEAQ. The CDR3 is 13 amino acids. The CDR3 protein is CASSFGTGAGYTF. Written as DNA, the CDR3 is TGTGCCAGCAGCTTCGGGACAGGGGCTGGCTACACCTTC.

The rearrangement uses TRBV18 and TRBJ2-1, with 10 bases that match TRBD1. Germline V lookup: CDR1 KGHSH, CDR2 LQKENI. The CDR3 totals 16 residues. V shed 1 base, J shed 8 bases, and the junction held 8 bases outside the gene matches. CDR3 sequence (DNA): TGTGCCAGCTCACCACGGAGTTTAGGACAGGGGGATGAGCAGTTCTTC. Amino acids: CASSPRSLGQGDEQFF.

V usage is TRBV6-1 and J usage is TRBJ1-1; tentative D call: TRBD1 (5 bases). The germline V and J ends were trimmed by 4 bases and 4 bases, with 19 bases remaining between them. The CDR3 totals 16 residues. Per the germline V gene, CDR1 is MNHNS and CDR2 is SASEGT. The chain's CDR3 is CASSADGRGGSTEAFF. The CDR3 DNA reads as TGTGCCAGCAGTGCCGATGGACGCGGGGGGAGCACTGAAGCTTTCTTT.

The chain couples TRBV12-5 to TRBJ1-5; 8 nucleotides align to TRBD1. V gave up 3 bases and J gave up 5 bases; unmatched junction bases: 6. CDR1 and CDR2 (germline): LGHNT, FRNRAP. This CDR3 has 15 amino acids. This chain's CDR3 is CASGFRTGRYQPQHF. The CDR3 DNA reads TGTGCTAGTGGTTTCCGGACAGGGAGGTATCAGCCCCAGCATTTT.

The rearrangement joins TRBV11-2 to TRBJ2-7; a possible D gene is TRBD2 (6 bases). CDR3 length equals 16 residues. Per the germline V gene, CDR1 is SGHAT and CDR2 is FQNNGV. V dropped 4 bases and J dropped 2 bases, with 18 bases sitting between them. The CDR3 spells CASSSLGTGVPYEQYF. CDR3 in DNA: TGTGCCAGCAGCTCCCTTGGAACGGGGGTTCCCTACGAGCAGTACTTC.

The chain is built from TRBV9 and TRBJ2-1; 7 bases agree with TRBD2. This CDR3 region has 15 residues. Germline assignment: CDR1 SGDLS and CDR2 YYNGEE. V lost 4 bases and J lost 5; bases outside the gene matches: 9. The CDR3 region has the DNA TGTGCCAGCAGCCCCCGTGGGAGGGGCGACAATGAGCAGTTCTTC. Amino acid sequence: CASSPRGRGDNEQFF.

The rearrangement uses TRBV5-6 and TRBJ2-1, with D perhaps TRBD2 (6 bases). Looked up from germline, CDR1 is SGHDT and CDR2 is YYEEEE. Trimming stripped 4 bases from V and 5 bases from J, with 10 bases between. The CDR3 is made up of 13 amino acids. CDR3 in amino acids: CASSGGTNNEQFF. CDR3 in DNA: TGTGCCAGCAGCGGGGGGACCAACAATGAGCAGTTCTTC.

Here the CDR3 DNA reads TGTGCCAGCAGCCTAGACAATAACAATCAGCCCCAGCATTTT. Its translation: CASSLDNNNQPQHF. The chain uses TRBV9 and TRBJ1-5; unclear D gene. This CDR3 contains 14 residues. The V gene lost 4 bases and the J gene lost 3 bases, with 11 bases spanning the gap. Germline values: CDR1 SGDLS, CDR2 YYNGEE.

The chain combines TRBV25-1 with TRBJ1-1, with D perhaps matching TRBD1 (6 bases). V was pared by 2 bases and J by 1 base, with 14 bases between. The length of the CDR3 is 16 residues. Germline CDR1 MGHDK, CDR2 SYGVNS. The CDR3 nucleotides read TGTGCCAGCAGTGAAAGGCTGACAGGATGGAACACTGAAGCTTTCTTT. It is translated as CASSERLTGWNTEAFF.

The genes are TRBV29-1 and TRBJ2-7; TRBD1 aligns across 7 bases. V trimming: 4 bases; J trimming: 3 bases; junction bases outside the gene matches: 6. The germline V gene encodes CDR1 SQVTM and CDR2 ANQGSEA. This CDR3 is 13 amino acids long. The CDR3 loop reads CSVGTGTFYEQYF. The CDR3 region has the DNA TGCAGCGTTGGGACAGGAACTTTCTACGAGCAGTACTTC.

The J gene is TRBJ2-2, the V gene TRBV12-5; 12 positions match TRBD1. J was trimmed by 4 bases and V by 4 bases; bases with no gene match: 4. Per the germline V gene, CDR1 is LGHNT and CDR2 is FRNRAP. The CDR3 contains 16 residues. The CDR3 protein is CASGSGTGGPTGELFF. The CDR3 DNA sequence: TGTGCTAGTGGTTCCGGGACAGGGGGCCCCACCGGGGAGCTGTTTTTT.